In this sample, the clone carrying this T cell receptor (beta chain) turned up a few times. Its antigen is undetermined. This sample is part of a study of CD8+ T cells in alopecia areata. Findings and limits, study-wide: Against the mouse data, patients shared TCRs less clearly, possibly for HLA reasons.

Noted treatment: oral pan-JAK inhibitor, 5-10 mg twice daily. Sequencing relied on a cDNA template that was reverse transcribed from extracted RNA. Some clones are missing from TCRdb's copy, which holds only in-frame ones; the method was immunoSEQ multiplex PCR. The sample has 80,000 to 100,000 clones, about 40% seen once. V lost 1 base and J lost 6, with 9 bases in between. CDR1 and CDR2 (germline): LGHNA, YNFKEQ. CDR3 size: 13 residues. The material sequenced was CD8+ T cells sorted from blood, taken at week 24, from a patient treated with tofacitinib. V gene TRBV4-2 combines with J gene TRBJ1-1; D uncertain. The sequence was collected from a human donor with alopecia areata. CDR3 region: CASSQGAAAEAFF. The DNA of the CDR3 is TGTGCCAGCAGCCAAGGGGCGGCCGCTGAAGCTTTCTTT.